Below, 29 T cell receptor beta chains from the same sample are listed, as sequenced in a study of shared clonotypes between healthy human individuals. Sequencing was performed with immunoSEQ multiplex PCR; in TCRdb, only in-frame clones are kept and a portion is missing. The sample consists of about 690,000 clones, less than 95% of them appearing once. The sample comprised memory CD8+ T cells from PBMCs. Regarding subset: CD45RO+ cells pooled with CCR7-negative TemRA cells. The receptors here all came from a young man in good health. Some clones in this sample may be carry-over from other donors' samples.

This chain connects TRBV13 to TRBJ1-2, with D uncertain. The germline gives CDR1 PRHDT, CDR2 FYEKMQ (reference sequence). This CDR3 region has 14 residues. The V and J ends lost 4 bases and 1 base respectively, with 10 bases between them. CDR3 DNA: TGTGCCAGCAGCTCCCAACCTAGTAACTATGGCTACACCTTC. Its protein product is CASSSQPSNYGYTF.

The V and J genes are TRBV29-1 and TRBJ2-7, with 7 nucleotides matching TRBD2. V lost 2 bases to trimming and J lost 7 bases; unmatched junction nucleotides: 8. In germline, CDR1 is SQVTM, CDR2 ANQGSEA. The CDR3 loop spans 13 amino acids. CDR3 sequence (DNA): TGCAGCGTTGAAACGGGGAGGGCTGGGGAGCAGTACTTC. Translating it yields CSVETGRAGEQYF.

The chain is built from TRBV7-9 and TRBJ2-5; D might be TRBD2 (5 bases). Germline V CDR1 and CDR2: SEHNR, FQNEAQ (reference sequence). The CDR3 covers 15 residues. V was shortened by 5 bases and J by 0 bases, with 13 bases between the two germline ends. The CDR3 reads CASSRRVGNQETQYF. The CDR3 nucleotides are TGTGCCAGCAGCAGGCGGGTGGGAAACCAAGAGACCCAGTACTTC.

V is TRBV5-1 and J is TRBJ2-7; the D call may be TRBD1 or TRBD2 (5 bases each). Germline assignment: CDR1 SGHRS and CDR2 YFSETQ. This CDR3 spans 14 amino acids. Trimming took off 0 bases at V and 3 bases at J, with 10 bases between the two ends. CDR3 region: CASSLVRESYEQYF. CDR3 sequence (DNA): TGCGCCAGCAGCTTGGTCAGGGAGAGCTACGAGCAGTACTTC.

This rearrangement joins TRBV9 to TRBJ2-7; D gene unclear. The CDR3 is 14 amino acids. The germline CDR1 and CDR2 sequences are SGDLS and YYNGEE. V was clipped by 0 bases and J by 2 bases, with 9 bases between them. CDR3 region: CASSVDGIPYEQYF. CDR3 bases: TGTGCCAGCAGCGTAGATGGGATCCCCTACGAGCAGTACTTC.

The chain employs TRBV9 and TRBJ2-3; a weak D match, TRBD1 (6 bases). The CDR3 is 16 amino acids. Trimming pared 2 bases from V and 4 bases from J, leaving 17 bases between. Germline CDR1 and CDR2: SGDLS and YYNGEE. The CDR3: CASSVPLQGGSDTQYF. In nucleotides, the CDR3 is TGTGCCAGCAGCGTCCCTCTCCAAGGGGGATCAGATACGCAGTATTTT.

This chain uses TRBV4-2 with TRBJ1-4, with 9 positions matching TRBD1. Germline loops: CDR1 LGHNA, CDR2 YNFKEQ. Unmatched junction bases numbered 15, after V lost 0 bases and J lost 10 bases. This CDR3 contains 18 residues. CDR3 nucleotides: TGTGCCAGCAGCCAAGAAACCCTCCTCCGGGACAGGGTTCGAAAACTGTTTTTT. Its protein is CASSQETLLRDRVRKLFF.

For the CDR3, the DNA is TGCGCCAGCAGCCAAGATCCGGACTACCCCTACAATGAGCAGTTCTTC. Translated: CASSQDPDYPYNEQFF. The chain couples TRBV4-3 to TRBJ2-1; tentatively, D is TRBD2 (6 bases). The CDR3 consists of 16 residues. Looked up from germline, CDR1 is LGHNA and CDR2 is YSLEER. Trimming stripped 0 bases from V and 2 bases from J, with 11 bases between.

J is TRBJ1-5 and V is TRBV27; the match to TRBD1 covers 8 bases. CDR3 length equals 15 residues. V shed 2 bases and J 7 bases; nucleotides not matched to a gene: 7. From germline, CDR1 is MNHEY and CDR2 SMNVEV (reference sequence). The CDR3 bases are TGTGCCAGCAGTTTAAGCCCAGGGGGCGGCCAGCCCCAGCATTTT. Its protein product is CASSLSPGGGQPQHF.

Note on this clone: One base separates it from a far larger clone, so it is likely a read error. The same CDR3 also results from other DNA sequences found in this sample. The J gene is TRBJ2-7, the V gene TRBV4-1, with D unclear. Germline CDR1 MGHRA, CDR2 YSYEKL. V lost 1 base and J lost 1, with 5 bases in between. CDR3 length: 13 residues. The CDR3 DNA is TGCGCCAGCAGCCAAGGGGCTTCCTACGAGCAGTACTTC. Its translation: CASSQGASYEQYF.

This clone was recorded only once. This rearrangement joins TRBV7-9 to TRBJ2-2, with a tentative D call TRBD1 (5 bases). Trimming removed 2 bases at V and 6 bases at J, with 7 bases between. CDR1 and CDR2 from the germline V gene are SEHNR and FQNEAQ (reference sequence). This CDR3 is 13 amino acids long. The CDR3 spells CASSLLRAGELFF. The CDR3 DNA reads as TGTGCCAGCAGCTTACTCAGGGCCGGGGAGCTGTTTTTT.

V gene TRBV7-9 combines with J gene TRBJ1-3; the D is unclear. This CDR3 contains 15 residues. Between the trimmed V and J ends, which lost 1 base and 3 bases, there was a span of 10 bases. Germline CDR1 SEHNR, CDR2 FQNEAQ (reference sequence). CDR3 DNA sequence: TGTGCCAGCAGCTTAGATTGGGCCCGTGGAAACACCATATATTTT. It yields the protein CASSLDWARGNTIYF.

J is TRBJ1-2 and V is TRBV9, with D unresolved. CDR1 and CDR2 from the germline V gene are SGDLS and YYNGEE. With 4 bases removed from V and 5 bases from J, the gap between germline ends came to 12 bases. The CDR3 runs to 13 residues. CDR3 DNA: TGTGCCAGCAGCCCCCCCACGACTTATGGCTACACCTTC. Residues: CASSPPTTYGYTF.

The CDR3 coding sequence is TGCGCCAGCAGGTTAGGGTTCAGTCCCTCCTACGAGCAGTACTTC. Protein: CASRLGFSPSYEQYF. This chain uses TRBV4-1 with TRBJ2-7; D gene unclear. This CDR3 contains 15 residues. The germline gives CDR1 MGHRA, CDR2 YSYEKL. V was shortened by 6 bases and J by 0 bases, with 15 bases between the two germline ends.

This rearrangement joins TRBV9 to TRBJ2-1; D call uncertain. The CDR3 spans 13 residues. The germline gives CDR1 SGDLS, CDR2 YYNGEE. Deletions cut 4 bases from V and 6 bases from J, with 11 bases between. The chain's CDR3 is CASSPPLINEQFF. CDR3 sequence (DNA): TGTGCCAGCAGCCCCCCCCTCATCAATGAGCAGTTCTTC.

CDR3 sequence (DNA): TGTGCCAGCAGTTTAGGAAACAGGGGCGGCACTGAAGCTTTCTTT. Translation gives CASSLGNRGGTEAFF. The chain carries TRBV27 and TRBJ1-1; 7 bases align to TRBD1. CDR1 and CDR2 (germline): MNHEY, SMNVEV (reference sequence). There are 15 residues in the CDR3. V shed 2 bases and J 4 bases; nucleotides not matched to a gene: 7.

This chain joins TRBV7-9 and TRBJ2-5, with 8 bases that match TRBD1. Unmatched junction bases numbered 3, after V lost 8 bases and J lost 1 base. The CDR3 is made up of 13 amino acids. From germline, CDR1 is SEHNR and CDR2 FQNEAQ (reference sequence). In DNA form, the CDR3 reads TGTGCCAGCGGGGACAGGCTCCAAGAGACCCAGTACTTC. It translates to CASGDRLQETQYF.

The gene calls are TRBV27 and TRBJ2-3; D might be TRBD2 (6 bases). From germline, CDR1 is MNHEY and CDR2 SMNVEV (reference sequence). This CDR3 spans 14 amino acids. V lost 9 bases, J lost 3 bases, and 16 bases lay in between. The CDR3 DNA follows: TGTGCCAGTCGCTGGGACTTTGCAACAGATACGCAGTATTTT. It codes for CASRWDFATDTQYF.

This chain uses TRBV7-6 with TRBJ2-2; tentatively, D is TRBD2 (6 bases). CDR1 and CDR2 (germline): SGHVS, FNYEAQ. V was trimmed by 0 bases and J by 7 bases, leaving 12 bases between them. The CDR3 runs 15 residues. The CDR3 sequence: CASSLAGQEGGELFF. CDR3 coding DNA: TGTGCCAGCAGCTTAGCAGGCCAGGAGGGCGGGGAGCTGTTTTTT.

The gene calls are TRBV9 and TRBJ2-3; 11 nucleotides align to TRBD2. The germline gives CDR1 SGDLS, CDR2 YYNGEE. The CDR3 is made up of 15 amino acids. V shed 0 bases, J shed 4 bases, and the junction held 1 base outside the gene matches. CDR3 sequence (DNA): TGTGCCAGCAGCGTAGTGGGACTAGCGGCAGATACGCAGTATTTT. Its protein is CASSVVGLAADTQYF.

The rearrangement links TRBV10-3 to TRBJ1-1, with 12 nucleotides matching TRBD1. The ends lost 11 bases at V and 3 bases at J; junction bases unmatched: 7. This CDR3 is built from 14 residues. In germline, CDR1 is ENHRY, CDR2 SYGVKD. CDR3 DNA sequence: TGTGCCGTCCGGGACAGGGGGCTTGACACTGAAGCTTTCTTT. Translating it yields CAVRDRGLDTEAFF.

The CDR3 bases are TGTGCCAGTAGTATGGCAGGCTGGAATGAGCAGTTCTTC. It translates to CASSMAGWNEQFF. This sequence joins TRBV19 and TRBJ2-1, with D uncertain. V lost 3 bases, J lost 7 bases, and 10 bases lay in between. Germline lookup yields CDR1 LNHDA and CDR2 SQIVND (reference sequence). The CDR3 has 13 amino acids.

This chain joins TRBV27 and TRBJ2-3; 7 bases are shared with TRBD2. The V gene's germline CDR1 is MNHEY and CDR2 SMNVEV (reference sequence). The CDR3 is made up of 15 amino acids. After removal of 5 bases from V and 6 bases from J, the junction contained 11 bases not matched to a gene. CDR3 residues: CASSAGLVGWDTQYF. The DNA for the CDR3 is TGTGCCAGCAGTGCCGGACTAGTGGGGTGGGATACGCAGTATTTT.

V is TRBV27 and J is TRBJ2-7; 8 bases match TRBD1. The germline CDR1 and CDR2 sequences are MNHEY and SMNVEV (reference sequence). The CDR3 runs to 15 residues. The junction had 6 bases not matched to a gene; V was cut back by 3 bases and J by 2 bases. The CDR3 DNA follows: TGTGCCAGCAGTTTCGGGACAGGCCATACCTACGAGCAGTACTTC. As protein: CASSFGTGHTYEQYF.

The V call is TRBV7-3, the J call TRBJ2-6; tentatively, D is TRBD1 (6 bases). The CDR3 loop spans 17 amino acids. The V end lost 2 bases, the J end lost 3 bases, and 14 bases lay between the germline ends. Looked up from germline, CDR1 is SGHTA and CDR2 is FQGTGA. CDR3 bases: TGTGCCAGCAGCTTAGATCCTGGGGGCAGTGGGGCCAACGTCCTGACTTTC. It specifies CASSLDPGGSGANVLTF. Full variable domain (rest looked up from reference TRBV7-3 and TRBJ2-6): GAGVSQTPSNKVTEKGKYVELRCDPISGHTALYWYRQSLGQGPEFLIYFQGTGAADDSGLPNDRFFAVRPEGSVSTLKIQRTERGDSAVYLCASSLDPGGSGANVLTFGAGSRLTVL.

The CDR3 region is CASSLGRERVYEQYF. CDR3 sequence (DNA): TGTGCCAGCAGCTTAGGCAGGGAGCGGGTCTACGAGCAGTACTTC. The rearrangement links TRBV7-8 to TRBJ2-7; D is possibly TRBD2 (6 bases). This CDR3 is built from 15 residues. CDR1 and CDR2 from the germline V gene are SGHVS and FQNEAQ. Trimming removed 1 base from V and 3 bases from J, with 13 bases in between.

The chain has TRBV4-3 and TRBJ1-1, with D tentatively TRBD1 (6 bases). V was trimmed by 0 bases and J by 3 bases, leaving 14 bases between them. CDR3 length: 16 amino acids. Germline CDR1 and CDR2: LGHNA and YSLEER. The CDR3 bases are TGCGCCAGCAGCCAAGATCTAGGGGGGAGGTACACTGAAGCTTTCTTT. Its protein product is CASSQDLGGRYTEAFF.

The chain couples TRBV5-1 to TRBJ2-7; unclear D gene. Germline V lookup: CDR1 SGHRS, CDR2 YFSETQ. V shed 2 bases and J shed 2 bases, with 11 bases lying between them. CDR3 size: 14 residues. The CDR3 nucleotides read TGCGCCAGCAGCTTCAACCGGGCCGCCTACGAGCAGTACTTC. It codes for CASSFNRAAYEQYF.

This clone appeared a single time. The V call is TRBV4-2, the J call TRBJ2-3, with TRBD2 identical over 10 bases. J gave up 4 bases and V 10 bases, and 8 bases lay outside the gene matches. Germline CDR1 and CDR2: LGHNA and YNFKEQ. The CDR3 loop spans 14 amino acids. CDR3 DNA sequence: TGTGCCACAGGAGCGGGAGGGCCCTCAGATACGCAGTATTTT. Translation: CATGAGGPSDTQYF.